Presented here are 10 T cell receptor beta chains from one specimen sequenced in a study of cytomegalovirus exposure and HLA in healthy donors. The PCR ran on 60 Vbeta and 13 Jbeta primers. Profiling relied on immunoSEQ multiplex PCR, and the TCRdb table lists in-frame clones only, not all of them. The table shows 200,000 to 250,000 clones, with just under 85% occurring only once. The sequenced sample was PBMCs. The origin of the receptors is a woman aged 40 to 50 in good health and CMV-seronegative.

This clone was recorded only once. This sequence joins TRBV30 and TRBJ2-3; maybe TRBD1 (5 bases). From germline, CDR1 is GTSNPN and CDR2 SVGIG (reference sequence). The V gene lost 5 bases and the J gene lost 2 bases, with 20 bases spanning the gap. The CDR3 contains 16 residues. CDR3: CAWGEGVAPNTDTQYF. As DNA, the CDR3 is TGTGCCTGGGGGGAAGGGGTAGCCCCTAACACAGATACGCAGTATTTT. Complete variable domain (other parts from reference TRBV30 and TRBJ2-3): SQTIHQWPATLVQPVGSPLSLECTVEGTSNPNLYWYRQAAGRGLQLLFYSVGIGQISSEVPQNLSASRPQDRQFILSSKKLLLSDSGFYLCAWGEGVAPNTDTQYFGPGTRLTVL.

This chain connects TRBV7-8 to TRBJ1-6; 7 bases match TRBD1. The CDR3 length is 15 residues. V trimming: 4 bases; J trimming: 6 bases; junction bases outside the gene matches: 6. The germline gives CDR1 SGHVS, CDR2 FQNEAQ. CDR3 protein: CASSSGTDINSPLHF. The CDR3 DNA reads as TGTGCCAGCAGCTCAGGGACAGACATTAATTCACCCCTCCACTTT.

This clone has a handful of counts. The V and J genes are TRBV4-1 and TRBJ1-4; 7 nucleotides line up with TRBD1. Germline CDR1 and CDR2: MGHRA and YSYEKL. The V segment lost 7 bases and the J segment 8 bases; nucleotides outside the gene matches: 4. The CDR3 is 12 amino acids. CDR3 amino acids: CASTQGGEKLFF. As DNA, the CDR3 is TGCGCCAGCACCCAGGGGGGGGAAAAACTGTTTTTT.

The V and J genes are TRBV9 and TRBJ2-3, with TRBD2 matching over 8 bases. V dropped 0 bases and J dropped 3; count of bases not matched to a gene: 9. This CDR3 region has 17 residues. Germline V gene sequence: CDR1 SGDLS, CDR2 YYNGEE. The CDR3 DNA follows: TGTGCCAGCAGCGTAGTTGGGGTAGCGGGGTATACAGATACGCAGTATTTT. Residues: CASSVVGVAGYTDTQYF.

The gene calls are TRBV2 and TRBJ1-5; maybe TRBD1 (6 bases). Per the germline V gene, CDR1 is SNHLY and CDR2 is FYNNEI. The CDR3 has 14 residues. The germline V and J ends were trimmed by 4 bases and 5 bases, with 12 bases remaining between them. CDR3 bases: TGTGCCAGCAGTGGGACAGTCGGAGATCAGCCCCAGCATTTT. Translating it yields CASSGTVGDQPQHF.

This rearrangement joins TRBV7-9 to TRBJ1-1; no clear D. The CDR3 contains 12 residues. Germline values: CDR1 SEHNR, CDR2 FQNEAQ (reference sequence). V was trimmed by 5 bases and J by 7 bases, leaving 11 bases between them. The CDR3 DNA reads as TGTGCCAGCAGCATTATCCGGGGTGAAGCTTTCTTT. Translating gives CASSIIRGEAFF.

This chain joins TRBV7-9 and TRBJ1-5; TRBD1 agrees at 8 bases. V shed 1 base and J 7 bases; nucleotides not matched to a gene: 12. There are 17 residues in the CDR3. CDR1 and CDR2 from the germline V gene are SEHNR and FQNEAQ (reference sequence). The CDR3 DNA is TGTGCCAGCAGCTTAGGAGGGGTTACAGGGGGATGGCAGCCCCAGCATTTT. Amino acids: CASSLGGVTGGWQPQHF. Full variable domain (outside the CDR3, taken from reference TRBV7-9 and TRBJ1-5): DTGVSQNPRHKITKRGQNVTFRCDPISEHNRLYWYRQTLGQGPEFLTYFQNEAQLEKSRLLSDRFSAERPKGSFSTLEIQRTEQGDSAMYLCASSLGGVTGGWQPQHFGDGTRLSIL.

This clone was seen more than once but under ten times. V gene TRBV7-2 combines with J gene TRBJ1-3; TRBD1 is a possible D gene (6 bases). Trimming left V 2 bases short and J 2 bases short, with 10 bases between. Per the germline V gene, CDR1 is SGHTA and CDR2 is FQGNSA. The CDR3 sequence is 15 residues long. The CDR3: CASSLSGGPGNTIYF. The CDR3 nucleotides are TGTGCCAGCAGCTTATCGGGGGGGCCTGGAAACACCATATATTTT. Full variable domain (remainder filled in from reference TRBV7-2 and TRBJ1-3): GAGVSQSPSNKVTEKGKDVELRCDPISGHTALYWYRQSLGQGLEFLIYFQGNSAPDKSGLPSDRFSAERTGGSVSTLTIQRTQQEDSAVYLCASSLSGGPGNTIYFGEGSWLTVV.

This clone was observed a single time. The V call is TRBV11-2, the J call TRBJ2-7; D possibly corresponds to TRBD1 (5 bases). Germline V gene sequence: CDR1 SGHAT, CDR2 FQNNGV. With 5 bases removed from V and 0 bases from J, the gap between germline ends came to 8 bases. CDR3 length equals 13 residues. CDR3 protein: CASSQQASYEQYF. The CDR3, as DNA: TGTGCCAGCAGCCAACAGGCCTCCTACGAGCAGTACTTC.

The chain couples TRBV5-1 to TRBJ2-1; 7 nucleotides match TRBD1. The CDR3 extends over 13 amino acids. Germline values: CDR1 SGHRS, CDR2 YFSETQ. The J segment lost 5 bases and the V segment lost 4 bases, leaving 3 bases of the junction unmatched. CDR3 nucleotides: TGCGCCAGCAGCGTTGGACAGGACAATGAGCAGTTCTTC. Translated: CASSVGQDNEQFF.